The 2 T cell receptor beta chains below come from one sample, sequenced in a study of neurological immune-mediated disorders. One entry per CDR3 protein results from TCRdb running MiXCR on the 5' RACE reads. The repertoire includes around 55,000 distinct CDR3 sequences, about 4% of them detected once, and around 2% sits in the top ten. The sample taken for sequencing was CD4+ T cells from blood. All receptors derive from a woman aged 40-49 years with multiple sclerosis.

This clonotype was seen many times. The chain uses TRBV6-5 and TRBJ2-7, with 11 positions matching TRBD2. Per germline, CDR1 MNHEY and CDR2 SVGAGI. The V gene end was trimmed by 1 base and the J gene end by 2 bases; junction bases not matched to a gene: 4. The CDR3 length is 16 residues. The CDR3 nucleotides are TGTGCCAGCAGTTACTTGACTAGCGGGGCCCCCTACGAGCAGTACTTC. It is translated as CASSYLTSGAPYEQYF.

Many counts were recorded for this clonotype. The chain has TRBV5-1 and TRBJ1-6; D remains ambiguous. Looked up from germline, CDR1 is SGHRS and CDR2 is YFSETQ. V gave up 1 base and J gave up 4 bases, with 9 bases separating them. The length of the CDR3 is 15 residues. Written as DNA, the CDR3 is TGCGCCAGCAGCTTGAGTCGGCTTTATAATTCACCCCTCCACTTT. Its translation is CASSLSRLYNSPLHF. The full variable domain, its missing parts supplied by reference TRBV5-1 and TRBJ1-6, is KAGVTQTPRYLIKTRGQQVTLSCSPISGHRSVSWYQQTPGQGLQFLFEYFSETQRNKGNFPGRFSGRQFSNSRSEMNVSTLELGDSALYLCASSLSRLYNSPLHFGNGTRLTVT.